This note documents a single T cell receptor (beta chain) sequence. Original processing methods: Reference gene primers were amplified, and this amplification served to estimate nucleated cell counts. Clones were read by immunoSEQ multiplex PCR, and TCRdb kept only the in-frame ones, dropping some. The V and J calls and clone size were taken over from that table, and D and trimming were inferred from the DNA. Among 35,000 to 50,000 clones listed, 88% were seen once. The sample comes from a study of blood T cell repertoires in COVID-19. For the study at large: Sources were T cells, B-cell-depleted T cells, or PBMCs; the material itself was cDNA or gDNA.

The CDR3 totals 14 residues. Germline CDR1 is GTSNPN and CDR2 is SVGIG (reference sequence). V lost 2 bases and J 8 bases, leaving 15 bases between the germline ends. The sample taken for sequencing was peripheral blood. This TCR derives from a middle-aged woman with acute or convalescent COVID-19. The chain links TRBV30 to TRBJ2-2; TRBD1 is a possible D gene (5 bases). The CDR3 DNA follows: TGTGCCTGGAGTCCCGACAGACCTAAAGGGGAGCTGTTTTTT. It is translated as CAWSPDRPKGELFF.